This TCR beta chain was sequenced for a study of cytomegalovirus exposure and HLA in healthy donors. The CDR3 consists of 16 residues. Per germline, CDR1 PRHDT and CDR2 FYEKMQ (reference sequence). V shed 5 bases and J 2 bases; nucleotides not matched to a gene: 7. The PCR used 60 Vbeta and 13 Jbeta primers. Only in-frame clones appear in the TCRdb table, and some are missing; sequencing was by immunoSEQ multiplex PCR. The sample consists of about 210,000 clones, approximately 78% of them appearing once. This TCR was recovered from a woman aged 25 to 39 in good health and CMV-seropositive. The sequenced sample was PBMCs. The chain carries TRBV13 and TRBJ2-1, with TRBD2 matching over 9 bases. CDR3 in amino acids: CASSERLAVTYNEQFF. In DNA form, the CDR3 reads TGTGCCAGCAGCGAACGACTAGCGGTCACCTACAATGAGCAGTTCTTC. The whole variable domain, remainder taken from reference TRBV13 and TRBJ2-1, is AAGVIQSPRHLIKEKRETATLKCYPIPRHDTVYWYQQGPGQDPQFLISFYEKMQSDKGSIPDRFSAQQFSDYHSELNMSSLELGDSALYFCASSERLAVTYNEQFFGPGTRLTVL.